These 28 T cell receptor beta chains were all obtained from the same sample, sequenced in a study of a mutant IDH1 vaccine in newly diagnosed glioma. Time point given: week 35, safety follow-up. Topical imiquimod accompanied each vaccine dose, which consisted of 300 ug of mutant IDH1 20-mer peptide. Libraries were prepared by immunoSEQ multiplex PCR; TCRdb keeps only in-frame clonotypes and omits some of them. The data show 50,000 to 70,000 clones, 74% seen once. Their antigen targets remain unknown. Sample: PBMCs, taken from a glioma patient whose treatment included an IDH1 peptide vaccine. These receptors came from a man aged 45-60 years with glioma.

The chain combines TRBV30 with TRBJ2-2; either TRBD1 or TRBD2 may fit D (5 bases each). There are 16 residues in the CDR3. Trimming pared 2 bases from V and 3 bases from J, leaving 16 bases between. The V gene's germline CDR1 is GTSNPN and CDR2 SVGIG (reference sequence). The CDR3 nucleotides are TGTGCCTGGAGTAAGAGGGGTGGTTGGGACACCGGGGAGCTGTTTTTT. Amino acid sequence: CAWSKRGGWDTGELFF.

The V and J genes are TRBV5-4 and TRBJ1-1, with D maybe TRBD1 (6 bases). Trimming stripped 9 bases from V and 5 bases from J, with 17 bases between. CDR3 length: 13 amino acids. The germline V gene encodes CDR1 SGHNT and CDR2 YYREEE (reference sequence). The CDR3 DNA is TGTGCCACTCAGCAGGGGCTCAAGACTGAAGCTTTCTTT. It specifies CATQQGLKTEAFF. Full variable domain (remainder filled in from reference TRBV5-4 and TRBJ1-1): ETGVTQSPTHLIKTRGQQVTLRCSSQSGHNTVSWYQQALGQGPQFIFQYYREEENGRGNFPPRFSGLQFPNYSSELNVNALELDDSALYLCATQQGLKTEAFFGQGTRLTVV.

This chain connects TRBV5-1 to TRBJ2-1; 8 bases align to TRBD2. V shed 4 bases and J 12 bases; nucleotides not matched to a gene: 9. The CDR3 is 13 amino acids. Germline V gives CDR1 SGHRS, CDR2 YFSETQ. This CDR3 reads CASSGSGGHGQFF. As DNA, the CDR3 is TGCGCCAGCAGCGGGAGCGGGGGCCATGGGCAGTTCTTC.

This clone was seen more than once but under ten times. V gene TRBV6-5 combines with J gene TRBJ1-2; D perhaps matches TRBD1 (6 bases). The germline V gene encodes CDR1 MNHEY and CDR2 SVGAGI. The CDR3 contains 14 residues. The V end was cut by 6 bases, the J end by 5 bases, with 16 bases between. For the CDR3, the DNA is TGTGCCAGCAGCCCACCAGGGGCGGGTTATGGCTACACCTTC. It codes for CASSPPGAGYGYTF.

The V and J genes are TRBV30 and TRBJ1-3; D is unresolved. The germline V gene encodes CDR1 GTSNPN and CDR2 SVGIG (reference sequence). Trimming pared 1 base from V and 0 bases from J, leaving 10 bases between. This CDR3 spans 15 amino acids. CDR3 DNA: TGTGCCTGGAGTGCCCGTCGGGCCTCTGGAAACACCATATATTTT. Its translation is CAWSARRASGNTIYF.

There are a few counts of this clone. The J gene is TRBJ1-5, the V gene TRBV28, with 9 bases lining up with TRBD1. From germline, CDR1 is MDHEN and CDR2 SYDVKM. This CDR3 has 15 residues. Trimming cost V 3 bases and J 6 bases; bases outside gene matches: 6. Here the CDR3 reads CASSFRGQGIQPQHF. CDR3 nucleotide sequence: TGTGCCAGCAGTTTCCGGGGACAGGGAATTCAGCCCCAGCATTTT.

The chain joins TRBV5-5 to TRBJ1-6; D gene uncertain. The CDR3 consists of 15 residues. Between the trimmed V and J ends, which lost 4 bases and 10 bases, there was a span of 18 bases. Germline assignment: CDR1 SGHKS and CDR2 YYEKEE (reference sequence). CDR3 DNA sequence: TGTGCCAGCAGCCGATCGACTAATTCGGAATCACCCCTCCACTTT. As protein: CASSRSTNSESPLHF.

This chain links TRBV7-3 with TRBJ2-2; D gene unclear. The ends were cut back, 2 bases at V and 7 bases at J, with 8 bases in the middle. This CDR3 region has 13 residues. CDR1 is SGHTA and CDR2 is FQGTGA in the germline V gene. The chain's CDR3 is CASSLLLGGELFF. In DNA, the CDR3 is TGTGCCAGCAGCTTACTGTTAGGCGGGGAGCTGTTTTTT.

The V and J genes are TRBV5-1 and TRBJ2-2; D unclear. Trimming cost V 4 bases and J 1 base, with 8 bases left between them. Germline CDR1 reads SGHRS; CDR2 reads YFSETQ. The CDR3 runs to 14 residues. CDR3 residues: CASSTKGNTGELFF. The CDR3 bases are TGCGCCAGCAGCACGAAAGGGAACACCGGGGAGCTGTTTTTT.

The chain recombines TRBV30 with TRBJ2-2; TRBD2 matches 8 bases. Germline V lookup: CDR1 GTSNPN, CDR2 SVGIG (reference sequence). The CDR3 loop spans 17 amino acids. V gave up 2 bases and J gave up 1 base; unmatched junction bases: 9. In DNA form, the CDR3 reads TGTGCCTGGAGTAACCCTTCACTAGCGGAGAACACCGGGGAGCTGTTTTTT. It specifies CAWSNPSLAENTGELFF.

The chain carries TRBV5-6 and TRBJ2-7; 7 positions match TRBD2. Trimming at V came to 3 bases and at J to 2 bases, leaving 5 bases not matched to a gene. CDR1 and CDR2 from the germline V gene are SGHDT and YYEEEE. This CDR3 is built from 14 residues. Here the CDR3 reads CASSSPSGAYEQYF. DNA for the CDR3: TGTGCCAGCAGCTCACCAAGCGGGGCCTACGAGCAGTACTTC.

V usage is TRBV19 and J usage is TRBJ1-3; 9 bases are shared with TRBD1. Germline values: CDR1 LNHDA, CDR2 SQIVND (reference sequence). V trimming: 9 bases; J trimming: 2 bases; junction bases outside the gene matches: 2. The CDR3 contains 13 residues. The CDR3 reads CASGDRAGNTIYF. CDR3 DNA: TGTGCCAGCGGGGACAGGGCTGGAAACACCATATATTTT.

Of note for this clone: One end of the junction fails to match germline, which may point to a read error. The chain has TRBV9 and TRBJ1-1; 8 bases fit TRBD1. The CDR3 runs 14 residues. CDR1 and CDR2 from the germline V gene are SGDLS and YYNGEE. The CDR3: CASSPGGVKTEAFF. The CDR3 DNA sequence: TGTGCCAGCAGCCCAGGGGGCGTGAAGACTGAAGCTTTCTTT.

The DNA of the CDR3 is TGTGCCAGCAGTTTGGGAGGGGGCGGGAACACTGAAGCTTTCTTT. Encoded protein: CASSLGGGGNTEAFF. The chain is built from TRBV6-5 and TRBJ1-1; 7 nucleotides agree with TRBD1. V shed 4 bases and J 1 base; nucleotides not matched to a gene: 6. The CDR3 spans 15 residues. Germline loops: CDR1 MNHEY, CDR2 SVGAGI.

This clone was seen a single time. The chain uses TRBV6-1 and TRBJ2-5; D unresolved. Trimming left V 4 bases short and J 5 bases short, with 8 bases between. Germline loops: CDR1 MNHNS, CDR2 SASEGT. CDR3 size: 12 residues. The CDR3 spells CASSGSGETQYF. The CDR3 DNA sequence: TGTGCCAGCAGTGGTTCCGGGGAGACCCAGTACTTC.

The chain employs TRBV2 and TRBJ1-2, with D perhaps matching TRBD1 (5 bases). In germline, CDR1 is SNHLY, CDR2 FYNNEI. Trimming removed 1 base at V and 4 bases at J, with 19 bases between. CDR3 length: 17 residues. The CDR3 sequence: CASSEEAGPGARYGYTF. DNA for the CDR3: TGTGCCAGCAGTGAAGAAGCAGGGCCGGGCGCCCGCTATGGCTACACCTTC.

The chain couples TRBV5-1 to TRBJ2-7; no firm D call. V lost 4 bases, J lost 3 bases, and 5 bases lay in between. The CDR3 consists of 11 residues. The germline gives CDR1 SGHRS, CDR2 YFSETQ. The CDR3 here is CASSPGYEQYF. Written as DNA, the CDR3 is TGCGCCAGCAGCCCTGGCTACGAGCAGTACTTC.

V usage is TRBV30 and J usage is TRBJ2-2; the match to TRBD1 covers 10 bases. V lost 8 bases and J lost 7; bases outside the gene matches: 7. The CDR3 extends over 13 amino acids. Per the germline V gene, CDR1 is GTSNPN and CDR2 is SVGIG (reference sequence). CDR3 DNA: TGTGCCGGTCCGGGACAGGGGTTCGGGGAGCTGTTTTTT. It yields the protein CAGPGQGFGELFF.

The chain recombines TRBV18 with TRBJ2-4; D unclear. Germline values: CDR1 KGHSH, CDR2 LQKENI. The CDR3 contains 14 residues. V gave up 1 base and J gave up 4 bases, with 8 bases separating them. The CDR3 here is CASSPQLSKNIQYF. The DNA of the CDR3 is TGTGCCAGCTCACCACAGTTATCAAAAAACATTCAGTACTTC.

The V gene is TRBV23-1, the J gene TRBJ1-4; D is ambiguous. TRBV23-1 belongs to the ORF category, with a function that is uncertain. The ends were cut back, 4 bases at V and 0 bases at J, with 9 bases in the middle. The CDR3 runs 15 residues. As DNA, the CDR3 is TGCGCCAGCAGTCGTGGAGGGCCAACTAATGAAAAACTGTTTTTT. This gives the protein CASSRGGPTNEKLFF.

V and J are TRBV2 and TRBJ2-2, with D possibly TRBD1 on 6 matching bases. CDR3 length: 12 residues. CDR1 and CDR2 from the germline V gene are SNHLY and FYNNEI. The V gene lost 5 bases and the J gene lost 9 bases, with 10 bases spanning the gap. In nucleotides, the CDR3 is TGTGCCAGCAGTCTAACAGGGCGGGAGCTGTTTTTT. Translation: CASSLTGRELFF.

With regard to this clone: A junction boundary mismatches the germline segment, possibly from a read error. J is TRBJ2-3 and V is TRBV7-7; D gene uncertain. The CDR3 is made up of 13 amino acids. Germline values: CDR1 SSHAT, CDR2 FNYEAQ (reference sequence). The CDR3 DNA follows: TGTGCTAGCAGCTTAGGGATCACAGATACGCAGTATTTT. Its translation: CASSLGITDTQYF.

The chain links TRBV7-2 to TRBJ2-1, with TRBD2 matching over 11 bases. The trim removed 8 bases at V and 10 bases at J, leaving 13 bases unmatched. The length of the CDR3 is 15 residues. Germline values: CDR1 SGHTA, CDR2 FQGNSA. The CDR3 DNA sequence: TGTGCCAGCGGCCCTGGGACTAGCGGTCTAGGAGAGCAGTTCTTC. Translated, it gives CASGPGTSGLGEQFF.

The chain employs TRBV19 and TRBJ2-5, with a tentative D call TRBD2 (6 bases). The ends were cut back, 1 base at V and 1 base at J, with 7 bases in the middle. The CDR3 spans 14 residues. Germline V gene lookup returns CDR1 LNHDA and CDR2 SQIVND (reference sequence). The CDR3 sequence: CASSIGGLQETQYF. CDR3 nucleotides: TGTGCCAGTAGTATAGGGGGACTCCAAGAGACCCAGTACTTC.

This chain uses TRBV5-6 with TRBJ1-2; tentatively, D is TRBD1 (6 bases). The V gene's germline CDR1 is SGHDT and CDR2 YYEEEE. The CDR3 has 14 amino acids. V was pared by 2 bases and J by 4 bases, with 12 bases between. This CDR3 reads CASSLRGGTYGYTF. In DNA, the CDR3 is TGTGCCAGCAGCTTAAGGGGGGGAACCTATGGCTACACCTTC.

This chain's CDR3 is CASSPRQASSYNEQFF. In nucleotides, the CDR3 is TGTGCCAGCAGCCCAAGACAGGCGAGCTCCTACAATGAGCAGTTCTTC. V gene TRBV13 combines with J gene TRBJ2-1; a possible D gene is TRBD1 (6 bases). This CDR3 contains 16 residues. V lost 5 bases and J lost 0, with 14 bases in between. The germline gives CDR1 PRHDT, CDR2 FYEKMQ (reference sequence).

In DNA form, the CDR3 reads TGCGCCAGCAGCCAAGATCCGGGCAGGGGGTATGGCTACACCTTC. It specifies CASSQDPGRGYGYTF. The V and J genes are TRBV4-3 and TRBJ1-2; 7 bases fit TRBD1. The CDR3 runs to 15 residues. Germline CDR1 LGHNA, CDR2 YSLEER. J gave up 5 bases and V 0 bases, and 6 bases lay outside the gene matches.

The rearrangement links TRBV5-1 to TRBJ2-5; D gene unclear. The germline CDR1 and CDR2 sequences are SGHRS and YFSETQ. With 4 bases removed from V and 3 bases from J, the gap between germline ends came to 10 bases. The CDR3 totals 13 residues. This CDR3 is CASSPRNEETQYF. CDR3 nucleotide sequence: TGCGCCAGCAGCCCACGGAACGAAGAGACCCAGTACTTC.